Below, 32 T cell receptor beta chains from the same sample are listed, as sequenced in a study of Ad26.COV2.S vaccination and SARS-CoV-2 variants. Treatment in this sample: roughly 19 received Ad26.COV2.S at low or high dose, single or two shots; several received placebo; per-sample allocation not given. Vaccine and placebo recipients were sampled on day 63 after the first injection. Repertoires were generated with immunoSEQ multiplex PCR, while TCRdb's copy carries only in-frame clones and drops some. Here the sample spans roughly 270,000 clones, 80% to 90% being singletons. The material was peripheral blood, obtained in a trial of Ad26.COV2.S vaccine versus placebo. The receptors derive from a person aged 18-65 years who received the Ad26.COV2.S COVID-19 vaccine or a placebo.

The CDR3 loop reads CAISDMVSSYNEQFF. CDR3 DNA sequence: TGTGCCATCAGTGATATGGTGAGCTCCTACAATGAGCAGTTCTTC. J is TRBJ2-1 and V is TRBV10-3; D is undetermined. This CDR3 comprises 15 residues. The germline V gene encodes CDR1 ENHRY and CDR2 SYGVKD. The V gene lost 3 bases and the J gene lost 0 bases, with 9 bases spanning the gap.

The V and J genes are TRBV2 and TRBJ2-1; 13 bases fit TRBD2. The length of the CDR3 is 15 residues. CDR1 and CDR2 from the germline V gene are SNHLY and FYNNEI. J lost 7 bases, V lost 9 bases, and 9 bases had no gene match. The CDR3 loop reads CASGGLAGASNEQFF. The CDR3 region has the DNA TGTGCCAGTGGAGGACTAGCGGGAGCGAGTAATGAGCAGTTCTTC.

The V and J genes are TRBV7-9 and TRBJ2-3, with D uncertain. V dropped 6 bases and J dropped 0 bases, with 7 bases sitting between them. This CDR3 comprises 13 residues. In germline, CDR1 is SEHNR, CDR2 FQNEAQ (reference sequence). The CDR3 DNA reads TGTGCCAGCAGGGCTACTAGCACAGATACGCAGTATTTT. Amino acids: CASRATSTDTQYF.

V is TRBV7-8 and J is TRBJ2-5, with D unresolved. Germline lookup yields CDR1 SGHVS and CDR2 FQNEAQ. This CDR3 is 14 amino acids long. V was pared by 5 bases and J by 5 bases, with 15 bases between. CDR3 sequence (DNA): TGTGCCAGCAGCGAACGGGCCTACGGGGAGACCCAGTACTTC. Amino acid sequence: CASSERAYGETQYF.

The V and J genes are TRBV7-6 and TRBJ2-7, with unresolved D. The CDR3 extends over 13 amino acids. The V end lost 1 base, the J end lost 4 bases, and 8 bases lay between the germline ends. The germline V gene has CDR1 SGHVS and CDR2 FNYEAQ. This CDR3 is CASSLGVPYEQYF. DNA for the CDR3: TGTGCCAGCAGCTTAGGAGTACCATACGAGCAGTACTTC.

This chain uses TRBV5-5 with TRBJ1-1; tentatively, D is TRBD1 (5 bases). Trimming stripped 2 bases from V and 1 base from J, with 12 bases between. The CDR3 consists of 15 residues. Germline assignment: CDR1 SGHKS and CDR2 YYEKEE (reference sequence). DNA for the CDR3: TGTGCCAGCAGCTTCTCCGGGGCTACGAACACTGAAGCTTTCTTT. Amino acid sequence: CASSFSGATNTEAFF.

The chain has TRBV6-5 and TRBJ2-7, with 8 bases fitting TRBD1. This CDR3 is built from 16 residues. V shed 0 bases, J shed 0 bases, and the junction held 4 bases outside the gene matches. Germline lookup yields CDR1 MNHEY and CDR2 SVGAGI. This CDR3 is CASSYSTGGSSYEQYF. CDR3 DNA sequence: TGTGCCAGCAGTTACTCAACAGGGGGGAGCTCCTACGAGCAGTACTTC.

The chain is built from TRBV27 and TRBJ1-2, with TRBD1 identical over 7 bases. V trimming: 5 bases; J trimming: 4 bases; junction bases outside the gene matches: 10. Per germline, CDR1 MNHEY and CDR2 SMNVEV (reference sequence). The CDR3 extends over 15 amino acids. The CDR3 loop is CASSGRGGPTYGYTF. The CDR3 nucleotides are TGTGCCAGCAGTGGCAGGGGGGGCCCCACCTATGGCTACACCTTC.

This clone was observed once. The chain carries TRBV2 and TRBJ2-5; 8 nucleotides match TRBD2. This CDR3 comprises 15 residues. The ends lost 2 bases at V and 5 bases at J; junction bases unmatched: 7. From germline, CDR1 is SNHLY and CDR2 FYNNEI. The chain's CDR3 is CASSETLIAGETQYF. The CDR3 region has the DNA TGTGCCAGCAGTGAAACTCTAATAGCGGGGGAGACCCAGTACTTC.

The CDR3 sequence is CATGTVNYEQYF. Written as DNA, the CDR3 is TGTGCCACCGGGACGGTTAACTACGAGCAGTACTTC. This chain links TRBV10-3 with TRBJ2-7, with D tentatively TRBD1 or TRBD2 (5 bases each). Per germline, CDR1 ENHRY and CDR2 SYGVKD. Trimming left V 10 bases short and J 3 bases short, with 13 bases between. The CDR3 contains 12 residues.

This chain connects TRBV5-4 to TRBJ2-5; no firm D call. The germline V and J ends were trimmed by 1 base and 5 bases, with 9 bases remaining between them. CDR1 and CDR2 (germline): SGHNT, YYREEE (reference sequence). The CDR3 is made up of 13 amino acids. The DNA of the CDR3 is TGTGCCAGCAGCTTGAAAGGGCCGGAGACCCAGTACTTC. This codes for CASSLKGPETQYF.

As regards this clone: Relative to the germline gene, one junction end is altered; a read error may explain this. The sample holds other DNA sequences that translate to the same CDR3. The CDR3 DNA reads TGCGCCAGCAGCGCCGGGACGGTGAACACTGAGGCTTTCTTT. Protein sequence: CASSAGTVNTEAFF. The V and J genes are TRBV5-1 and TRBJ1-1, with a weak D call TRBD1 (5 bases). The CDR3 totals 14 residues. The germline V gene has CDR1 SGHRS and CDR2 YFSETQ.

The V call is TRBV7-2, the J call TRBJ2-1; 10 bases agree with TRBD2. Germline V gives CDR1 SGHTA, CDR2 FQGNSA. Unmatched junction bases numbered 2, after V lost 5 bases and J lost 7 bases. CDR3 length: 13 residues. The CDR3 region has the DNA TGTGCCAGCAGCACGGGACTAGCGAATGAGCAGTTCTTC. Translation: CASSTGLANEQFF.

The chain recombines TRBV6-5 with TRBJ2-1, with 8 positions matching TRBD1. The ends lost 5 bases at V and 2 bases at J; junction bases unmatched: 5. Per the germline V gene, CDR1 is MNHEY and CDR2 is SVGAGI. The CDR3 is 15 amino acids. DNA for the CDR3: TGTGCCAGCAGTACCCGGACAGGGACCTACAATGAGCAGTTCTTC. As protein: CASSTRTGTYNEQFF.

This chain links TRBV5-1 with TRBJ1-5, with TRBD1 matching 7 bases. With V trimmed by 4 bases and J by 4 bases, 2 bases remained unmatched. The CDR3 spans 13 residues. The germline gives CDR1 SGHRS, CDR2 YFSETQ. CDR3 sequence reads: CASSQGGNQPQHF. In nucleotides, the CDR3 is TGCGCCAGCAGCCAGGGGGGGAATCAGCCCCAGCATTTT.

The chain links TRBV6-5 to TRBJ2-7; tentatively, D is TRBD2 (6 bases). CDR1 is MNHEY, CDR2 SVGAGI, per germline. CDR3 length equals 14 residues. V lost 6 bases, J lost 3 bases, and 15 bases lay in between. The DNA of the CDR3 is TGTGCCAGCAGCAACCGGGACGGGAGCTACGAGCAGTACTTC. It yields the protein CASSNRDGSYEQYF.

DNA for the CDR3: TGTGCCAGCAGCCCATTTCCCATTACAGATACGCAGTATTTT. Its translation: CASSPFPITDTQYF. The chain has TRBV3-1 (or the pseudogene TRBV3-2) and TRBJ2-3; D is unclear. The germline CDR1 and CDR2 sequences are LGHDT and YNNKEL (reference sequence). The CDR3 contains 14 residues. V was shortened by 4 bases and J by 3 bases, with 11 bases between the two germline ends.

The CDR3 loop is CASSRTGTGAGEQYF. As DNA, the CDR3 is TGCGCCAGCAGCCGGACCGGGACAGGGGCGGGGGAGCAGTACTTC. The V and J genes are TRBV4-1 and TRBJ2-7, with TRBD1 matching 10 bases. This CDR3 region has 15 residues. Germline V gene data show CDR1 as MGHRA and CDR2 as YSYEKL. With 4 bases clipped from V and 7 bases from J, the junction kept 10 bases outside the gene matches.

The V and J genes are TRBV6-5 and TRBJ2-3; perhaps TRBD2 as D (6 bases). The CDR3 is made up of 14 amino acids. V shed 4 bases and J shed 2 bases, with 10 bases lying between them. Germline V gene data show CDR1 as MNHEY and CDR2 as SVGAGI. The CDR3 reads CASSSRDFTDTQYF. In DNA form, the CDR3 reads TGTGCCAGCAGTTCACGGGACTTCACAGATACGCAGTATTTT.

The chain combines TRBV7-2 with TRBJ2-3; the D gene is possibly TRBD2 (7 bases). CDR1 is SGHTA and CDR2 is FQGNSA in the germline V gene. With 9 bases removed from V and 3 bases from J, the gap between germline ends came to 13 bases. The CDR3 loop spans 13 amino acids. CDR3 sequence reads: CARGEGGTDTQYF. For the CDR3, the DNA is TGTGCCAGAGGGGAGGGGGGAACAGATACGCAGTATTTT.

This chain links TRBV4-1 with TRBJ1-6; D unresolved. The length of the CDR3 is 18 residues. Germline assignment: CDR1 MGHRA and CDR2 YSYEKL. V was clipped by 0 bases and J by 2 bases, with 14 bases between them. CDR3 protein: CASSQDRAGRTYNSPLHF. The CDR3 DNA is TGCGCCAGCAGCCAAGATCGTGCGGGTAGGACCTATAATTCACCCCTCCACTTT.

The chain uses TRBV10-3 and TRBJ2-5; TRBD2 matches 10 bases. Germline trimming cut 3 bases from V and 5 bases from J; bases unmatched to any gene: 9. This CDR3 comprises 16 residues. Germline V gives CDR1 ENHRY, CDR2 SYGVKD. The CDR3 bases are TGTGCCATCAGTGATTTCAGCGGGGGGGCCCTGGAGACCCAGTACTTC. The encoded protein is CAISDFSGGALETQYF.

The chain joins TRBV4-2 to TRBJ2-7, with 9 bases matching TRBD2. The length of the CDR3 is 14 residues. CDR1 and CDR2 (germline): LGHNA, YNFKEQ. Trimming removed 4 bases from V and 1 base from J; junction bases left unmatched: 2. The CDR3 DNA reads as TGTGCCAGCAGCCCTAGCGGGGCTTCCTACGAGCAGTACTTC. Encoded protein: CASSPSGASYEQYF.

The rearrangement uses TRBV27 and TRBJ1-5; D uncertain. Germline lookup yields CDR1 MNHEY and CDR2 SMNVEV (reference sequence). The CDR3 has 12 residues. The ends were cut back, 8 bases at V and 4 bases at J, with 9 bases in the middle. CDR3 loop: CASAGRNQPQHF. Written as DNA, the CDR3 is TGTGCCAGCGCAGGACGGAATCAGCCCCAGCATTTT.

CDR3 DNA sequence: TGTGCCAGCAGTCCCCGCTGGGGGGAGTCCTACGAGCAGTACTTC. Translating it yields CASSPRWGESYEQYF. V is TRBV6-5 and J is TRBJ2-7; D is perhaps TRBD2 (6 bases). CDR3 length: 15 amino acids. Germline V gene sequence: CDR1 MNHEY, CDR2 SVGAGI. The V gene lost 5 bases and the J gene lost 1 base, with 15 bases spanning the gap.

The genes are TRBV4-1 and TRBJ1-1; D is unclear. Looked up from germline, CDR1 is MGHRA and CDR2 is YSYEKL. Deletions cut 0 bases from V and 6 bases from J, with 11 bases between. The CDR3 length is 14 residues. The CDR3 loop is CASSQERGFAEAFF. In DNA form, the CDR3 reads TGCGCCAGCAGCCAAGAACGGGGTTTCGCTGAAGCTTTCTTT.

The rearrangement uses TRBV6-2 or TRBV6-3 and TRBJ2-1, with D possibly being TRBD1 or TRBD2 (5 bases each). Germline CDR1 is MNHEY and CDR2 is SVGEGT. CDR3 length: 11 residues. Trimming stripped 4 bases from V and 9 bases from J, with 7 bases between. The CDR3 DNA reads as TGTGCCAGCAGTTGGGGACCTGAGCAGTTCTTC. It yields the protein CASSWGPEQFF.

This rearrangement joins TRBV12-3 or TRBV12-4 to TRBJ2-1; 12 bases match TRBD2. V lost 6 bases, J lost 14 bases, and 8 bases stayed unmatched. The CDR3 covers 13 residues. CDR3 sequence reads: CASRATSGGIKFF. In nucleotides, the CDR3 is TGTGCCAGCAGGGCGACTAGCGGGGGTATTAAGTTCTTC.

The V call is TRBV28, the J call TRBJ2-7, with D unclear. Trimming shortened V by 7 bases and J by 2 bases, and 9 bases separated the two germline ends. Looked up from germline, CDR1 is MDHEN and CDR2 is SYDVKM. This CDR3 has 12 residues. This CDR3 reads CASNQQTYEQYF. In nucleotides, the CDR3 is TGTGCCAGCAATCAACAGACCTACGAGCAGTACTTC.

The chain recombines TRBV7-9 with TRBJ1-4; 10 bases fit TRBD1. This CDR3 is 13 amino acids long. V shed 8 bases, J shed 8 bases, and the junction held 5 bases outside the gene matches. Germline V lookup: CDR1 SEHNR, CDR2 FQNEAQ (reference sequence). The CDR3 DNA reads TGTGCCAGCGGTGACAGGGGGCGCGAAAAACTGTTTTTT. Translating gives CASGDRGREKLFF.

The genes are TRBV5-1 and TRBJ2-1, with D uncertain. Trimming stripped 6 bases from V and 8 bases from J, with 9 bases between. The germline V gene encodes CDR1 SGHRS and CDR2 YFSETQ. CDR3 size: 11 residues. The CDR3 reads CASTIRDEQFF. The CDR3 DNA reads TGCGCCAGCACCATAAGGGATGAGCAGTTCTTC.

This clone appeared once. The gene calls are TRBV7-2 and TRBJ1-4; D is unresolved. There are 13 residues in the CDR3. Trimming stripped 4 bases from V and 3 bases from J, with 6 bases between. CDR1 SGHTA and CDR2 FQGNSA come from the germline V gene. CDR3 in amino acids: CASSYGANEKLFF. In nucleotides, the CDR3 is TGTGCCAGCAGCTACGGGGCTAATGAAAAACTGTTTTTT.